Listed below are T cell receptor beta chains from one sample, sequenced in a study of CD8 T cells in Susac syndrome. MiXCR was run by TCRdb on the immunoSEQ multiplex PCR reads, yielding one entry per CDR3 protein. Here the sample spans about 430,000 distinct CDR3 sequences, about 85% being singletons. Sequenced sample: CD8+ T cells from PBMCs. Receptors originate from a human donor with multiple sclerosis. Both conserved end residues are part of each CDR3. A D gene is named only where the DNA matches it firmly. Not every row has a clone size; where given, it reads once, few, many or a size class.

D gene | clone size | J gene | V gene | CDR3 protein | CDR3 DNA
TRBD2 | NA | TRBJ2-7 | TRBV4-1 | CASSQDPGLAGVEQYF | TGCGCCAGCAGCCAAGATCCGGGACTAGCGGGAGTCGAGCAGTACTTC
NA | NA | TRBJ2-1 | TRBV12-3/TRBV12-4 | CASIRSASYNEQFF | TGTGCCAGCATCCGCTCGGCGTCCTACAATGAGCAGTTCTTC
TRBD1 | few | TRBJ2-3 | TRBV7-8 | CASSLVGQGADTQYF | TGTGCCAGCAGCTTAGTCGGACAGGGGGCTGATACGCAGTATTTT
TRBD1 | NA | TRBJ1-4 | TRBV11-2 | CASSSGTGTTIF | TGTGCCAGCAGCTCGGGGACAGGGACAACGATTTTT
TRBD1 | NA | TRBJ2-2 | TRBV3-1 | CASSPTGDAGELFF | TGTGCCAGCAGCCCGACAGGGGACGCCGGGGAGCTGTTTTTT
TRBD1 | NA | TRBJ1-1 | TRBV6-5 | CASSWDRANTEAFF | TGTGCCAGCAGTTGGGACAGGGCGAACACTGAAGCTTTCTTT
NA | NA | TRBJ1-6 | TRBV20-1 | CSARVSGPSGHNSPLHF | TGCAGTGCTAGAGTTTCAGGTCCTTCGGGCCATAATTCACCCCTCCACTTT
NA | NA | TRBJ1-1 | TRBV4-1 | CASSQSAGDNTEAFF | TGCGCCAGCAGCCAATCGGCAGGGGATAACACTGAAGCTTTCTTT
TRBD2 | NA | TRBJ2-1 | TRBV7-9 | CASTRAGTSGFIYNEQFF | TGTGCCAGCACCCGGGCGGGGACTAGCGGGTTCATCTACAATGAGCAGTTCTTC
TRBD1 | NA | TRBJ1-2 | TRBV28 | CASSSRTGGIYGYTF | TGTGCCAGCAGTTCGCGGACAGGGGGCATCTATGGCTACACCTTC
NA | NA | TRBJ2-7 | TRBV7-9 | CASSSDGEMLSYEQYF | TGTGCCAGCAGCTCGGATGGGGAAATGCTAAGTTACGAGCAGTACTTC
TRBD2 | NA | TRBJ2-7 | TRBV6-1 | CASSEELSGGAHYEQYF | TGTGCCAGCAGTGAAGAACTTAGCGGGGGGGCCCACTACGAGCAGTACTTC
NA | NA | TRBJ2-1 | TRBV11-2 | CASSLGRGGEYNEQFF | TGTGCCAGCAGCTTAGGAAGGGGGGGAGAATACAATGAGCAGTTCTTC
TRBD2 | NA | TRBJ2-7 | TRBV7-9 | CASSQAGRLRDEQYF | TGTGCCAGCAGCCAAGCGGGACGGCTTAGAGACGAGCAGTACTTC
NA | NA | TRBJ1-1 | TRBV29-1 | CSGTPAGANTEAFF | TGCAGCGGCACCCCGGCAGGGGCCAACACTGAAGCTTTCTTT
TRBD1 | NA | TRBJ2-2 | TRBV12-5 | CASGFGTDGTGPNTGELFF | TGTGCTAGTGGTTTTGGAACAGACGGGACAGGGCCGAACACCGGGGAGCTGTTTTTT
NA | NA | TRBJ2-7 | TRBV30 | CAWTPGTGHYEQYF | TGTGCCTGGACCCCAGGGACGGGGCACTACGAGCAGTACTTC
NA | NA | TRBJ1-1 | TRBV30 | CAWSGSGPEAFF | TGTGCCTGGAGTGGATCGGGGCCCGAAGCTTTCTTT
NA | few | TRBJ2-7 | TRBV4-1 | CASSQGNEQYF | TGTGCCAGCAGCCAAGGGAACGAGCAGTACTTC
NA | NA | TRBJ2-7 | TRBV29-1 | CSVAGGLLYEQYF | TGCAGCGTTGCGGGGGGCCTCTTGTACGAGCAGTACTTC
NA | NA | TRBJ1-1 | TRBV7-9 | CASLGDPGLNTEAFF | TGTGCCAGCCTAGGGGATCCAGGTTTGAACACTGAAGCTTTCTTT
TRBD2 | NA | TRBJ2-3 | TRBV15 | CATSSDQEVSGGAKDTQYF | TGTGCCACCAGCAGTGACCAGGAAGTTAGCGGGGGGGCCAAAGATACGCAGTATTTT
NA | NA | TRBJ2-7 | TRBV11-2 | CASSPERAYYEQYF | TGTGCCAGCAGTCCCGAACGGGCCTACTACGAGCAGTACTTC
NA | NA | TRBJ1-2 | TRBV19 | CASHAGYTF | TGTGCCAGTCATGCGGGCTACACCTTC
NA | NA | TRBJ2-5 | TRBV30 | CAWAEGPGEETQYF | TGTGCCTGGGCAGAGGGGCCGGGAGAAGAGACCCAGTACTTC
TRBD1 | NA | TRBJ1-5 | TRBV27 | CASSHRGNVNQPQHF | TGTGCCAGCAGTCACAGGGGGAATGTGAATCAGCCCCAGCATTTT
NA | NA | TRBJ2-7 | TRBV27 | CASSFGSRGYEQYF | TGTGCCAGCAGTTTCGGGTCGAGGGGGTACGAGCAGTACTTC
TRBD2 | NA | TRBJ2-7 | TRBV27 | CASRLAGGFSYEQYF | TGTGCCAGCAGACTAGCGGGGGGGTTCTCCTACGAGCAGTACTTC
NA | NA | TRBJ2-1 | TRBV6-4 | CASSDSMSSLYNEQFF | TGTGCCAGCAGTGACTCGATGTCTAGCCTATACAATGAGCAGTTCTTC
NA | NA | TRBJ2-1 | TRBV6-5 | CASSYGGRDQYYNEQFF | TGTGCCAGCAGTTACGGAGGTCGGGACCAGTATTACAATGAGCAGTTCTTC
NA | NA | TRBJ2-3 | TRBV28 | CASSPLIRTDTQYF | TGTGCCAGCAGTCCATTGATCCGCACAGATACGCAGTATTTT
TRBD1 | few | TRBJ2-5 | TRBV12-3/TRBV12-4 | CASSYPGTGEETQYF | TGTGCCAGCAGTTACCCCGGGACAGGCGAAGAGACCCAGTACTTC
NA | few | TRBJ2-3 | TRBV6-1 | CASSPPPEIADTQYF | TGTGCCAGCAGTCCCCCCCCGGAGATCGCAGATACGCAGTATTTT
NA | NA | TRBJ1-5 | TRBV19 | CASSLGGRSNQPQHF | TGTGCCAGTAGTTTGGGGGGAAGGAGCAATCAGCCCCAGCATTTT
NA | few | TRBJ1-1 | TRBV7-6 | CASSLDNTEAFF | TGTGCCAGCAGCTTAGACAACACTGAAGCTTTCTTT
NA | NA | TRBJ1-2 | TRBV6-5 | CASSSTRGGYGYTF | TGTGCCAGCAGTTCCACCCGAGGGGGCTATGGCTACACCTTC
NA | NA | TRBJ2-7 | TRBV7-9 | CASSLSPRAYEQHF | TGTGCCAGCAGCTTATCCCCCAGGGCATACGAGCAGCACTTC
NA | NA | TRBJ2-4 | TRBV19 | CASSIQKNIQYF | TGTGCCAGTAGTATACAGAAAAACATTCAGTACTTC
TRBD1 | NA | TRBJ1-1 | TRBV7-6 | CASSFPGTGEHTEAFF | TGTGCCAGCAGCTTCCCCGGGACAGGGGAGCACACTGAAGCTTTCTTT
TRBD2 | NA | TRBJ2-1 | TRBV5-1 | CASSYNPGLANEQFF | TGCGCCAGCAGCTACAACCCGGGACTAGCCAATGAGCAGTTCTTC
NA | NA | TRBJ2-7 | TRBV29-1 | CSVELVGVFSYEQYF | TGCAGCGTTGAGCTGGTAGGAGTCTTTTCCTACGAGCAGTACTTC
TRBD1 | NA | TRBJ2-3 | TRBV3-1 | CASSQTPQGASGTDTQYF | TGTGCCAGCAGCCAAACCCCCCAGGGGGCGAGTGGCACAGATACGCAGTATTTT
NA | NA | TRBJ1-4 | TRBV5-1 | CASSSTFPTNEKLFF | TGCGCCAGCAGCTCAACGTTTCCAACTAATGAAAAACTGTTTTTT
NA | NA | TRBJ2-1 | TRBV9 | CASSPHLTGAYNEQFF | TGTGCCAGCAGCCCCCATCTAACGGGAGCCTACAATGAGCAGTTCTTC
TRBD2 | NA | TRBJ2-2 | TRBV20-1 | CSARDHSSSGSTGELFF | TGCAGTGCTAGAGATCATTCGTCTAGCGGGAGTACCGGGGAGCTGTTTTTT
TRBD1 | NA | TRBJ2-7 | TRBV4-1 | CASSQVALQGWEQYF | TGCGCCAGCAGCCAAGTCGCACTACAGGGGTGGGAGCAGTACTTC
NA | NA | TRBJ2-6 | TRBV5-4 | CASAPIPGANVLTF | TGTGCCAGCGCACCTATCCCAGGGGCCAACGTCCTGACTTTC
TRBD1 | NA | TRBJ2-3 | TRBV20-1 | CSATWDSASSDTQYF | TGCAGTGCTACCTGGGACAGTGCATCATCAGATACGCAGTATTTT
NA | once | TRBJ2-1 | TRBV5-1 | CASSFNSLGSDEQFF | TGCGCCAGCAGCTTTAATAGTCTAGGTTCAGATGAGCAGTTCTTC
NA | NA | TRBJ1-2 | TRBV6-1 | CASTPVGGETVGSYGYTF | TGTGCCAGCACCCCCGTTGGGGGGGAAACCGTAGGGAGTTATGGCTACACCTTC
NA | NA | TRBJ1-3 | TRBV2 | CASSEQGSGNTIYF | TGTGCCAGCAGTGAGCAGGGCTCTGGAAACACCATATATTTT
TRBD1 | few | TRBJ2-7 | TRBV4-1 | CASSQQRTGGSYEQYF | TGCGCCAGCAGCCAACAAAGGACAGGGGGCTCCTACGAGCAGTACTTC